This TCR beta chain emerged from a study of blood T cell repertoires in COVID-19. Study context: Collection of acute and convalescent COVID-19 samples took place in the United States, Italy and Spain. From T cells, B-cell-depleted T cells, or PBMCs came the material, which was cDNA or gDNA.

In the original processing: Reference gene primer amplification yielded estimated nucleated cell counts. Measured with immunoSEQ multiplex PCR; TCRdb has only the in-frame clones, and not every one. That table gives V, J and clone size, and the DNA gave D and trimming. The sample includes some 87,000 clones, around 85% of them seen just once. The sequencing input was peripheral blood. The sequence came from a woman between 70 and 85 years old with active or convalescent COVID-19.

For the CDR3, the DNA is TGCGCCAGCAGCCAATCGGTGACAGAACCCTATGGCTACACCTTC. It is translated as CASSQSVTEPYGYTF. V and J are TRBV4-3 and TRBJ1-2, with D tentatively TRBD1 (5 bases). Germline assignment: CDR1 LGHNA and CDR2 YSLEER. V lost 2 bases and J lost 4, with 14 bases in between. The CDR3 spans 15 residues.